This T cell receptor (beta chain) was obtained from a study of PD-L1 blockade in urothelial cancer. As for the study in general: Patients with male sex and bladder-origin urothelial cancer accounted for about nine tenths of the roughly 29 enrolled. Analyses were performed on blood at 3 weeks after treatment start (the second dose) and at 6 weeks.

Sequencing was performed with immunoSEQ multiplex PCR; in TCRdb, only in-frame clones are kept and a portion is missing. Here the sample spans tens of thousands of clones, 84% being singletons. Patient sample counts ranged from 1 to 8, pretreatment and on-treatment. The clonotype originates from a man between 60 and 70 years old with urothelial cancer. Sequenced material: PBMCs, taken around atezolizumab (anti-PD-L1) treatment.

The CDR3, as DNA: TGTGCCAGTAGTATCAGGGTAGCGGGAGCGACCGGGGAGCTGTTTTTT. Translated, it gives CASSIRVAGATGELFF. The chain is built from TRBV19 and TRBJ2-2; 9 bases are a match to TRBD2. The ends lost 3 bases at V and 5 bases at J; junction bases unmatched: 7. The CDR3 extends over 16 amino acids. Germline lookup yields CDR1 LNHDA and CDR2 SQIVND (reference sequence).